This TCR beta chain was captured in a study of T cell responses to AZD1222 COVID-19 vaccine. V gave up 4 bases and J gave up 6 bases, with 13 bases separating them. Germline CDR1 reads LGHDT; CDR2 reads YNNKEL (reference sequence). The CDR3 sequence is 13 residues long. This table comes from immunoSEQ multiplex PCR, and its TCRdb copy is limited to in-frame clones, with some not included. The sample shows about 70,000 clones, roughly 90% of them seen only once. The sample in question was peripheral blood, obtained on day 0 of MenACWY control vaccination. The receptor's source is an adult in good health. The chain recombines TRBV3-1 (or the pseudogene TRBV3-2) with TRBJ2-7, with D unresolved. The DNA of the CDR3 is TGTGCCAGCAGCCTCATGGACCAGTTCGAGCAGTACTTC. Translated: CASSLMDQFEQYF.